Here is one T cell receptor (beta chain) with its context. Its cognate antigen is unknown. Method: immunoSEQ multiplex PCR; TCRdb's copy keeps in-frame clones and lacks some. The sample records about 140,000 clones, around 90% being singletons. This entry comes from a study of T cell responses to AZD1222 COVID-19 vaccine. The CDR3 loop spans 15 amino acids. Looked up from germline, CDR1 is MNHEY and CDR2 is SVGEGT. V dropped 5 bases and J dropped 4; count of bases not matched to a gene: 8. Overall study findings and caveats: Possibly, clonal diversity was underestimated; donors were largely white British and included more females.

This clonotype was obtained from an adult in good health. The sequenced sample was peripheral blood, obtained on day 0 of AZD1222 vaccination. The chain employs TRBV6-2 or TRBV6-3 and TRBJ1-1, with 9 nucleotides matching TRBD1. The CDR3 nucleotides are TGTGCCAGCAGTGGCCACAGGGGGCTGGGCACTGAAGCTTTCTTT. Its protein is CASSGHRGLGTEAFF.